The 2 T cell receptor beta chains presented below share a single source sample, sequenced in a study of T cell repertoires in ileal Crohn's disease. Noted time point: neoterminal ileum biopsy at postoperative endoscopy, about 6 months after surgery. Repertoires were generated with immunoSEQ multiplex PCR, while TCRdb's copy carries only in-frame clones and drops some. The sample holds 2,500 to 3,000 clones, 69% seen once. Material: ileal tissue. The receptors originated from an adult with Crohn's disease.

J is TRBJ2-7 and V is TRBV6-9; no reliable D call. The CDR3 covers 15 residues. Germline-derived CDR1 and CDR2 are MNHGY and SVAAGI. V was trimmed by 3 bases and J by 0 bases, leaving 12 bases between them. DNA for the CDR3: TGTGCCAGCAGTTACTCATTTGGCAGCTCCTACGAGCAGTACTTC. Encoded protein: CASSYSFGSSYEQYF.

This clone was observed a single time. This rearrangement joins TRBV21-1 to TRBJ1-5; TRBD1, the D gene given by the table, was not confirmed from the DNA. TRBV21-1 has pseudogene status. This CDR3 comprises 14 residues. In DNA form, the CDR3 reads TGTGCCAGCAGCAAGGGGACAGGGAGTCAGCCCCAGCATTTT. Amino acids: CASSKGTGSQPQHF.